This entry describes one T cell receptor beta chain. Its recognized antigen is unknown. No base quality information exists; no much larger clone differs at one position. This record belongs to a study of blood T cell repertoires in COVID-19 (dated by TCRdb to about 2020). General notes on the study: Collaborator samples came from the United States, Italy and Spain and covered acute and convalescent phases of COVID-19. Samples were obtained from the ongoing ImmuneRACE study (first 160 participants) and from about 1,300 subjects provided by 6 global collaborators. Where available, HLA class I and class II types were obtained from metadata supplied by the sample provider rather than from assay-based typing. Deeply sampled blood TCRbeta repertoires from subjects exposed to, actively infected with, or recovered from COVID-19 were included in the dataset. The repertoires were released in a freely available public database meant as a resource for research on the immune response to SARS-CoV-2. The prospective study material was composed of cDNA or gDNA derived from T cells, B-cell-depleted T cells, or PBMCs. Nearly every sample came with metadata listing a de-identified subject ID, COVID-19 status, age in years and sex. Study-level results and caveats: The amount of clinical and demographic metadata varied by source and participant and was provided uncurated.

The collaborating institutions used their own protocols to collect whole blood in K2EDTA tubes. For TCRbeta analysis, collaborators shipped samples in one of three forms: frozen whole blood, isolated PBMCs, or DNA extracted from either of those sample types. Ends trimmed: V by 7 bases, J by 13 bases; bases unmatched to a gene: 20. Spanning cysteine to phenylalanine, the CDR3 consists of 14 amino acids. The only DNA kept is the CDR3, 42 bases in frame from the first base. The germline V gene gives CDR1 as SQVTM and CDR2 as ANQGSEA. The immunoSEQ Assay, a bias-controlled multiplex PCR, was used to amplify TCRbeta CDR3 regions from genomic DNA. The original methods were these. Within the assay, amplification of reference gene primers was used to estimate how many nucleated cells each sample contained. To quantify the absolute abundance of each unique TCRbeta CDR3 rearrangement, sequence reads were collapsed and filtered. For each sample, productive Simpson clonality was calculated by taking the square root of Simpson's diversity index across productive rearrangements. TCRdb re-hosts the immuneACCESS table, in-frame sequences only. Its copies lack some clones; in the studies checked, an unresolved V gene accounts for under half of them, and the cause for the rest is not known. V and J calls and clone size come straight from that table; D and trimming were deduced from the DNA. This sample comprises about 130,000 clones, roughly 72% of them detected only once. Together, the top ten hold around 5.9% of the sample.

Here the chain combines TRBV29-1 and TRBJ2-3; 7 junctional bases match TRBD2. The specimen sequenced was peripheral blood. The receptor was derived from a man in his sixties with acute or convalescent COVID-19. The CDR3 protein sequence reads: CSAAGRGGGTAEYF. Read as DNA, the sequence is TGCAGCGCCGCTGGGAGGGGTGGCGGCACGGCCGAGTATTTT.